These 8 T cell receptor beta chains originate from one sample sequenced in a study of regulatory T cells in long-lasting Graves disease. The time point is: persistent/refractory GD, antithyroid drugs over 5 years with positive TRAb. PBMCs were the source of the RNA used for TCR sequencing. Researchers made TCR beta libraries by using iRepertoire HTBI primers and running Arm-PCR on CDR3 regions. MiXCR, run by TCRdb on the multiplex PCR reads, gives a single entry per CDR3 protein. The data show more than 300,000 distinct CDR3 sequences, about 20% seen once. The source was peripheral blood mononuclear cells (PBMCs), collected when the disease was refractory, from a patient treated with antithyroid drugs. The receptors were gathered from a female donor with Graves disease.

A few counts support this clonotype. The chain uses TRBV6-1 and TRBJ2-6; D might be TRBD1 or TRBD2, each matching 5 bases. The germline V gene encodes CDR1 MNHNS and CDR2 SASEGT. Deletions cut 5 bases from V and 2 bases from J, with 10 bases between. The length of the CDR3 is 15 residues. CDR3 loop: CASSTMGAGANVLTF. For the CDR3, the DNA is TGTGCCAGCAGTACTATGGGGGCTGGGGCCAACGTCCTGACTTTC.

The rearrangement uses TRBV12-5 and TRBJ1-5; TRBD1 aligns across 8 bases. This CDR3 has 15 amino acids. Trimming took 7 bases from V and 2 from J; bases not matched to a gene: 7. Per germline, CDR1 LGHNT and CDR2 FRNRAP. The CDR3 here is CASAQLDRGNQPQHF. CDR3 DNA sequence: TGTGCTAGTGCCCAATTGGACAGGGGCAATCAGCCCCAGCATTTT.

Here the CDR3 DNA reads TGTGCCAGCAGCTTAAACTCTCGGGACATTCAGTACTTC. Protein: CASSLNSRDIQYF. This rearrangement joins TRBV7-9 to TRBJ2-4; no reliable D call. CDR3 length: 13 residues. Trimming left V 2 bases short and J 8 bases short, with 10 bases between. Germline V lookup: CDR1 SEHNR, CDR2 FQNEAQ (reference sequence).

The chain has TRBV4-1 and TRBJ1-4, with 7 positions matching TRBD1. The germline V gene encodes CDR1 MGHRA and CDR2 YSYEKL. CDR3 size: 15 residues. V was clipped by 1 base and J by 7 bases; unmatched bases: 6. The CDR3 protein is CASSQVGTVGEKLFF. In nucleotides, the CDR3 is TGCGCCAGCAGCCAAGTCGGGACAGTCGGTGAAAAACTGTTTTTT.

The chain uses TRBV5-1 and TRBJ2-1; 8 positions match TRBD2. After removal of 3 bases from V and 3 bases from J, the junction contained 17 bases not matched to a gene. Germline V gene lookup returns CDR1 SGHRS and CDR2 YFSETQ. The CDR3 loop spans 19 amino acids. CDR3 bases: TGCGCCAGCAGCTACCCGCCTAAAACCGGGACTAGAAACTACAATGAGCAGTTCTTC. Translated: CASSYPPKTGTRNYNEQFF.

This clonotype was recorded many times. This chain uses TRBV20-1 with TRBJ2-5, with D tentatively TRBD1 or TRBD2 (5 bases each). CDR3 size: 13 residues. CDR1 and CDR2 from the germline V gene are DFQATT and SNEGSKA (reference sequence). V was shortened by 6 bases and J by 4 bases, with 15 bases between the two germline ends. This CDR3 reads CSARVPRGETQYF. Written as DNA, the CDR3 is TGCAGTGCCAGGGTCCCCCGGGGAGAGACCCAGTACTTC.

This clonotype was found a few times. V usage is TRBV24-1 and J usage is TRBJ2-4; D gene ambiguous. CDR3 length equals 11 residues. Trimming left V 6 bases short and J 8 bases short, with 7 bases between. Germline V gene sequence: CDR1 KGHDR, CDR2 SFDVKD. DNA for the CDR3: TGTGCCACCAGTCCGAGTCACATTCAGTACTTC. Protein sequence: CATSPSHIQYF.

This clonotype was picked up a small number of times. The V gene is TRBV18, the J gene TRBJ2-3; D could derive from TRBD1 or TRBD2 (5 bases each). Per the germline V gene, CDR1 is KGHSH and CDR2 is LQKENI. V lost 6 bases and J 2 bases, leaving 15 bases between the germline ends. The CDR3 has 15 amino acids. In DNA, the CDR3 is TGTGCCAGCTCTCTCCGGGACCACAACACAGATACGCAGTATTTT. Protein sequence: CASSLRDHNTDTQYF.